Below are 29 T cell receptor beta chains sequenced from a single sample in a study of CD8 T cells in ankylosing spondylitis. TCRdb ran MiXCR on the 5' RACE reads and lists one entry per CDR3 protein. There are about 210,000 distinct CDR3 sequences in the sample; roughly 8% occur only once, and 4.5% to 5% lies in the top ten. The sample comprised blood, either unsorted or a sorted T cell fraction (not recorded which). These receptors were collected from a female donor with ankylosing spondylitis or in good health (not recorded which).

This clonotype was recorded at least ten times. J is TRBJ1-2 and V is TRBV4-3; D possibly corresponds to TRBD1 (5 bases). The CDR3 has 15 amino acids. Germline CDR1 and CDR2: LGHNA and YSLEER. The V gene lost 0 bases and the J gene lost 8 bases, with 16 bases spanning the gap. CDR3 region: CASSQESGIRAGYTF. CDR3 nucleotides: TGCGCCAGCAGCCAAGAGTCAGGGATCCGTGCGGGCTACACCTTC.

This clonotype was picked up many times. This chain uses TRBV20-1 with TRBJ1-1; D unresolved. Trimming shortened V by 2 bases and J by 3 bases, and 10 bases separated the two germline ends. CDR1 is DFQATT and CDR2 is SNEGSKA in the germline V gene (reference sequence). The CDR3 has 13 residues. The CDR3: CSARTSLDTEAFF. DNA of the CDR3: TGCAGTGCTAGAACCAGCCTGGACACTGAAGCTTTCTTT.

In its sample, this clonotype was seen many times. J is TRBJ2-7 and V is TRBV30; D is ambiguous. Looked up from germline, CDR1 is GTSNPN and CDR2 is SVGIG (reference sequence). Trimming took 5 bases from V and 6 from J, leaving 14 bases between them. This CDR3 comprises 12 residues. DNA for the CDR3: TGTGCCTGGCGGCAGGTACGGGTCGAGCAGTACTTC. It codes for CAWRQVRVEQYF.

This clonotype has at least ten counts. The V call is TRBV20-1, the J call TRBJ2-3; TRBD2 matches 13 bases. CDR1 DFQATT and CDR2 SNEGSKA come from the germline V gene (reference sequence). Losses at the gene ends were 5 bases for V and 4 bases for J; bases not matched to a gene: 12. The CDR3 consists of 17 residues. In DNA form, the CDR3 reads TGCAGTGCTCCCCTGACTAGCGGGAGGCTCGGGGCAGATACGCAGTATTTT. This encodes CSAPLTSGRLGADTQYF.

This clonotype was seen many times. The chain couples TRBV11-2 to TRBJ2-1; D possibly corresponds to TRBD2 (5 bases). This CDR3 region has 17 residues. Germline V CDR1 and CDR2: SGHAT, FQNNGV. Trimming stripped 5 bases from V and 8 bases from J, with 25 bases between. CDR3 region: CASSVRPGVARGHEQFF. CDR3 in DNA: TGTGCCAGCAGCGTACGACCCGGTGTAGCGCGAGGACATGAGCAGTTCTTC.

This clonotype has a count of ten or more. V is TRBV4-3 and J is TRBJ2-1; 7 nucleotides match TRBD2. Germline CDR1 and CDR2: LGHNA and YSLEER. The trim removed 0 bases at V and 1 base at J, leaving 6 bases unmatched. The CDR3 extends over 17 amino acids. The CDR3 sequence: CASSQERAGPSYNEQFF. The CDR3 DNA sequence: TGCGCCAGCAGCCAAGAGAGAGCGGGGCCTTCCTACAATGAGCAGTTCTTC.

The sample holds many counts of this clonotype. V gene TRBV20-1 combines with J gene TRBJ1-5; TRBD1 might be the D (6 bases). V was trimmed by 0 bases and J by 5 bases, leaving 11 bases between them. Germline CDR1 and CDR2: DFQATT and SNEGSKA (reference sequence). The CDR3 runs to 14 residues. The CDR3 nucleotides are TGCAGTGCTAGAGAACAGGGTAGACATCAGCCCCAGCATTTT. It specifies CSAREQGRHQPQHF.

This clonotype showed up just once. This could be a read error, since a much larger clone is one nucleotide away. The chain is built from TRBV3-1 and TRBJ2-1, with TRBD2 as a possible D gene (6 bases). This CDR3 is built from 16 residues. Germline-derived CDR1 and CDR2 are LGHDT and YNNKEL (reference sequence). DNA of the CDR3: TGTGCCACCAGCCAAGTAGCCAGCGGAGGGTACAATGAGCAGTTCTTC. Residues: CATSQVASGGYNEQFF.

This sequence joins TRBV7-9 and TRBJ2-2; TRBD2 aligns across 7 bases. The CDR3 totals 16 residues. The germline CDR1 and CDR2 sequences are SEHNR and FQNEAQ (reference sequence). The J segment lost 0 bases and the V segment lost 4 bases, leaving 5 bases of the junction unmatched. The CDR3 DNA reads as TGTGCCAGCAGCTCGGGGACTATCGCGAACACCGGGGAGCTGTTTTTT. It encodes CASSSGTIANTGELFF.

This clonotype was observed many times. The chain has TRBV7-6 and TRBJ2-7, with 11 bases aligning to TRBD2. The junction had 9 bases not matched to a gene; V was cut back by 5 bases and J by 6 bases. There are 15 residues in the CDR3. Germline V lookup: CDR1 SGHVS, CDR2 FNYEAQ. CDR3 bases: TGTGCCAGCAGCATAAGACTAGCGGGGCTTGGCGAGCAGTACTTC. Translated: CASSIRLAGLGEQYF.

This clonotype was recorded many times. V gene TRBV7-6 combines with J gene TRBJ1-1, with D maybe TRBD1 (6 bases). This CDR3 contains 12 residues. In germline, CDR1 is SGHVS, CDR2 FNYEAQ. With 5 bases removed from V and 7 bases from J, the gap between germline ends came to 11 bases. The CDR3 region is CASSQGNGEAFF. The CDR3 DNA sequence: TGTGCCAGCAGCCAGGGGAACGGTGAAGCTTTCTTT.

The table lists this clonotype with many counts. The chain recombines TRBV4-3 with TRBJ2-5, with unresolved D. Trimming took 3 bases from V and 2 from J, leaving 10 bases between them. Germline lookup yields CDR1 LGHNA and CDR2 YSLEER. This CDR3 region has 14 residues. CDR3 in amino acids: CASSQGNLQETQYF. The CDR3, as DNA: TGCGCCAGCAGCCAGGGAAACCTACAAGAGACCCAGTACTTC.

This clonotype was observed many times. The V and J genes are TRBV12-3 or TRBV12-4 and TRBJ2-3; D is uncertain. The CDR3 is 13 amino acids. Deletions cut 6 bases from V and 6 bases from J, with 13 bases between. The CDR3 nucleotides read TGTGCCAGCAGCTCCCTATCCAGGGATACGCAGTATTTT. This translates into CASSSLSRDTQYF.

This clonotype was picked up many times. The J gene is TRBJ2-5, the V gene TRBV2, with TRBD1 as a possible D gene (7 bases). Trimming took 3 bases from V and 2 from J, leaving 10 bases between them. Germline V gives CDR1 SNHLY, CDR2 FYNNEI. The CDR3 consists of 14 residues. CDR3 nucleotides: TGTGCCAGCAGTGAGCCAGGGGGGCAAGAGACCCAGTACTTC. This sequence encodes CASSEPGGQETQYF.

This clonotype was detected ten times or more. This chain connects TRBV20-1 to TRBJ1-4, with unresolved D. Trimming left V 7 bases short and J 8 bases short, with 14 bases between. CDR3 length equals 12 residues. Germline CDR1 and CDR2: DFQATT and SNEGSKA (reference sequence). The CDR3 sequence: CSVPGGEEKLFF. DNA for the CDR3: TGCAGTGTTCCAGGCGGGGAGGAAAAACTGTTTTTT.

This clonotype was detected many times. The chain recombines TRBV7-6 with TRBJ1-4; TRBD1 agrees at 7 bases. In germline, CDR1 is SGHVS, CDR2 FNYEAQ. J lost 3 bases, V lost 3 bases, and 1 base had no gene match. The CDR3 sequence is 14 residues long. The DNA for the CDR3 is TGTGCCAGCAGCTTGACAGGGTCTAATGAAAAACTGTTTTTT. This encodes CASSLTGSNEKLFF.

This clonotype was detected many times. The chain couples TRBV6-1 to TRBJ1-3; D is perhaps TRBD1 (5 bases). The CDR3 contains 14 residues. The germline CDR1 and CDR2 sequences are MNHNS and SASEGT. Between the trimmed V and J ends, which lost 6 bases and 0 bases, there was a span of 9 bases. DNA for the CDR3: TGTGCCAGCAGCCGAGGGACCTCTGGAAACACCATATATTTT. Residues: CASSRGTSGNTIYF.

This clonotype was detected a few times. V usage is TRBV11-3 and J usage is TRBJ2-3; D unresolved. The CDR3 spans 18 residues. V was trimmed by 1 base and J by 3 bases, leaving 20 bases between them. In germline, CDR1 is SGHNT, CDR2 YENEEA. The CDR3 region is CASSLVGKTPLATDTQYF. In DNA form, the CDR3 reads TGTGCCAGCAGCTTAGTGGGAAAAACGCCCCTTGCTACAGATACGCAGTATTTT.

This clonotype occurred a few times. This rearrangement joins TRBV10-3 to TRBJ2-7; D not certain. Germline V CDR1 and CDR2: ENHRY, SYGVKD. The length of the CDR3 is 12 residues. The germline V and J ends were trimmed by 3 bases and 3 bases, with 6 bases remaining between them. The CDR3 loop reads CAISERHYEQYF. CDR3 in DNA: TGTGCCATCAGTGAACGTCACTACGAGCAGTACTTC.

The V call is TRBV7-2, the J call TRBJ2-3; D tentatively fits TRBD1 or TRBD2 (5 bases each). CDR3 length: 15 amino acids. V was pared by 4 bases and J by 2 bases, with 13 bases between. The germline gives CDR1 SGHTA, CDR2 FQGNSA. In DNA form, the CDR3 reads TGTGCCAGCAGCTGGGACGGGGCGGACACAGATACGCAGTATTTT. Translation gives CASSWDGADTDTQYF.

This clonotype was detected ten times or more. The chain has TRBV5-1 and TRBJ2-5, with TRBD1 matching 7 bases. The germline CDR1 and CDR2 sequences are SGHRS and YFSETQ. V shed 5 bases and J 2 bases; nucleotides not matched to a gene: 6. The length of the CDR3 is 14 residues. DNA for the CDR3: TGCGCCAGCAGTCTGGGACAGAATCAAGAGACCCAGTACTTC. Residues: CASSLGQNQETQYF.

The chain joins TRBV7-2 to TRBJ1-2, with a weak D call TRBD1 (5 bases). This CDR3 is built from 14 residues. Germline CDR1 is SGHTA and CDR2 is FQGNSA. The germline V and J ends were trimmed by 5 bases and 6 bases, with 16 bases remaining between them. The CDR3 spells CASSLPSGAHGYTF. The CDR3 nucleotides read TGTGCCAGCAGCCTACCCTCCGGGGCCCATGGCTACACCTTC. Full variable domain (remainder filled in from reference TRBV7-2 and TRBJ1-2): GAGVSQSPSNKVTEKGKDVELRCDPISGHTALYWYRQSLGQGLEFLIYFQGNSAPDKSGLPSDRFSAERTGGSVSTLTIQRTQQEDSAVYLCASSLPSGAHGYTFGSGTRLTVV.

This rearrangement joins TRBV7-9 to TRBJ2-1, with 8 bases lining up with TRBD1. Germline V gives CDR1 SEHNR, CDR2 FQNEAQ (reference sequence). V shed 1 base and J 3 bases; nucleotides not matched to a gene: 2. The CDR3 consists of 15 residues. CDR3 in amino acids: CASSLVDRDYNEQFF. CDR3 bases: TGTGCCAGCAGCTTAGTGGACAGGGACTACAATGAGCAGTTCTTC.

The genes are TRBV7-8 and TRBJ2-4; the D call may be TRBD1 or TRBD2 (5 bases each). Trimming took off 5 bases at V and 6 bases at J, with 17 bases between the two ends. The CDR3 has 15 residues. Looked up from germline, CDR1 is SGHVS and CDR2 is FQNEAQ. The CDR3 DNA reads TGTGCCAGCAGCCCAGGGAGTGGGGTAGGAAACATTCAGTACTTC. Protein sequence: CASSPGSGVGNIQYF.

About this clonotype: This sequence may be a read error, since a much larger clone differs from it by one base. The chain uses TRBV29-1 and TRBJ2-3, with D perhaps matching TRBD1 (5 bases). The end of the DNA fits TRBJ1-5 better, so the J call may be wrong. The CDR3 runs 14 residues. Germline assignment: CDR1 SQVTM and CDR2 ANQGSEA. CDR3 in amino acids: CSVVRRRGEDTQHF. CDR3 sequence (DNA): TGCAGCGTTGTAAGGCGAAGGGGCGAAGATACGCAGCATTTT.

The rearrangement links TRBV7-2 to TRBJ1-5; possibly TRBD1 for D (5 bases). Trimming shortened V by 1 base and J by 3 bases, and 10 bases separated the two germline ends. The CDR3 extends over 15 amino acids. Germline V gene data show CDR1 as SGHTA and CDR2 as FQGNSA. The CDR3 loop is CASSLEAGTNQPQHF. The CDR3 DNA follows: TGTGCCAGCAGCTTAGAAGCAGGGACCAATCAGCCCCAGCATTTT.

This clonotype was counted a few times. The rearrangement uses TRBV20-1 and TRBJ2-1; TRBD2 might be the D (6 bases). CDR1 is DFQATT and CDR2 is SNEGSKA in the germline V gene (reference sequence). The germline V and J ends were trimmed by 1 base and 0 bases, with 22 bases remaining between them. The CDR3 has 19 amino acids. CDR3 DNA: TGCAGTGCTAGAGCTCCCAGCGGGCGTCCCCGAAGCTCCTACAATGAGCAGTTCTTC. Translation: CSARAPSGRPRSSYNEQFF.

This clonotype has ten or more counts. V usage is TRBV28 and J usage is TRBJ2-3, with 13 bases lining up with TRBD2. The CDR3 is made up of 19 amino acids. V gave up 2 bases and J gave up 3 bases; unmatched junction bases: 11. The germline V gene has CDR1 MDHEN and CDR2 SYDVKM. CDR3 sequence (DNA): TGTGCCAGCAGTTTAACCTCTCTTCAACTAGCGGGAGGGACAGATACGCAGTATTTT. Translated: CASSLTSLQLAGGTDTQYF.

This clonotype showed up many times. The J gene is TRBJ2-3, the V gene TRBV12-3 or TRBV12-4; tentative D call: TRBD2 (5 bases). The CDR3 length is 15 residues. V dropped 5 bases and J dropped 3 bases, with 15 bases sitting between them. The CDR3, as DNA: TGTGCCAGCAGTCCCGCGGGTTTAATAACAGATACGCAGTATTTT. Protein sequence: CASSPAGLITDTQYF.